This T cell receptor beta chain was obtained from a study of CD8+ T cells in alopecia areata. Study details: Patients received oral tofacitinib, 5 to 10 mg twice daily, for moderate-to-severe alopecia areata.

A remark on this clone: Its cognate antigen is unknown.

Extracted RNA was reverse transcribed into cDNA, the sequencing template. Profiled with immunoSEQ multiplex PCR; TCRdb holds only in-frame clones, not every one. The sample records approximately 54,000 clones, 96% being singletons. Overall study findings and caveats: Sequences from scalp samples also cover resident alphabeta T cells of normal skin. For lesional scalp, especially alopecia totalis/universalis, clonality was higher than in normal scalp.

Sample: CD8+ T cells sorted from blood, taken at week 0. The sequence derives from a human donor with alopecia areata.

This chain's CDR3 is CATSSSGRTETQYF. CDR3 coding DNA: TGTGCCACCAGCAGTTCCGGACGGACGGAGACCCAGTACTTC. The chain uses TRBV15 and TRBJ2-5; D is ambiguous. CDR1 is LNHNV and CDR2 is YYDKDF in the germline V gene (reference sequence). The CDR3 covers 14 residues. Trimming stripped 3 bases from V and 5 bases from J, with 13 bases between. Variable domain in full (rest from reference TRBV15 and TRBJ2-5): DAMVIQNPRYQVTQFGKPVTLSCSQTLNHNVMYWYQQKSSQAPKLLFHYYDKDFNNEADTPDNFQSRRPNTSFCFLDIRSPGLGDTAMYLCATSSSGRTETQYFGPGTRLLVL.